These 19 T cell receptor beta chains came from one sample sequenced in a study of vaccination and CD4 T cells after COVID-19. The sample's treatment: roughly 11-day PBMC culture with coronavirus spike peptide pools or control peptides (ViraFEST assay). Sequenced with the Oncomine TCR Beta short-read assay was DNA taken from cultured CD4+ T cells. TCRdb itself ran the PCR reads through MiXCR, one entry per CDR3 protein. The sample shows more than 9,500 distinct CDR3 sequences, 45% to 50% of them seen only once. These TCRs are of unknown antigen specificity. Material: cultured CD4+ T cells from blood, obtained after SARS-CoV-2 vaccination. These receptors came from a human donor with COVID-19.

This clonotype showed up just a few times. The genes are TRBV24-1 and TRBJ1-2; D not resolved. Germline CDR1 and CDR2: KGHDR and SFDVKD. V was shortened by 0 bases and J by 4 bases, with 8 bases between the two germline ends. The CDR3 is 14 residues long. The CDR3 bases are TGTGCCACCAGTGATTTGCAGGCGGCCTATGGCTACACCTTC. It is translated as CATSDLQAAYGYTF.

The rearrangement joins TRBV6-1 to TRBJ2-3; 7 bases agree with TRBD1. The J segment lost 4 bases and the V segment lost 5 bases, leaving 6 bases of the junction unmatched. This CDR3 has 14 residues. CDR1 is MNHNS, CDR2 SASEGT, per germline. CDR3: CASSKTGFADTQYF. In nucleotides, the CDR3 is TGTGCCAGCAGTAAGACAGGGTTCGCAGATACGCAGTATTTT.

This clonotype was found a few times. V usage is TRBV28 and J usage is TRBJ1-6, with 9 positions matching TRBD1. The trim removed 10 bases at V and 7 bases at J, leaving 8 bases unmatched. CDR1 MDHEN and CDR2 SYDVKM come from the germline V gene. The CDR3 is 14 amino acids. The CDR3, as DNA: TGTGCCACCGGGACAGGGCAGAGGAATTCACCCCTCCACTTT. Its translation: CATGTGQRNSPLHF.

This clonotype has only a few counts. V usage is TRBV25-1 and J usage is TRBJ1-5; 10 nucleotides match TRBD1. V was pared by 8 bases and J by 4 bases, with 5 bases of the junction left unmatched. The CDR3 loop spans 14 amino acids. CDR1 is MGHDK and CDR2 is SYGVNS in the germline V gene. The CDR3 coding sequence is TGTGCCAGCGGAGGACAGGGGGTAAATCAGCCCCAGCATTTT. Amino acids: CASGGQGVNQPQHF.

This clonotype was observed a handful of times. The CDR3 protein is CASSEEGPGATYEQYF. For the CDR3, the DNA is TGTGCCAGCAGTGAAGAGGGCCCAGGGGCGACCTACGAGCAGTACTTC. The rearrangement joins TRBV2 to TRBJ2-7; possibly TRBD1 for D (6 bases). Looked up from germline, CDR1 is SNHLY and CDR2 is FYNNEI. The CDR3 covers 16 residues. V lost 1 base and J lost 2, with 15 bases in between. Full variable domain (outside the CDR3, taken from reference TRBV2 and TRBJ2-7): EPEVTQTPSHQVTQMGQEVILRCVPISNHLYFYWYRQILGQKVEFLVSFYNNEISEKSEIFDDQFSVERPDGSNFTLKIRSTKLEDSAMYFCASSEEGPGATYEQYFGPGTRLTVT.

There are a few counts of this clonotype. This rearrangement joins TRBV6-5 to TRBJ1-1; TRBD1 might be the D (6 bases). This CDR3 is built from 12 residues. Germline CDR1 reads MNHEY; CDR2 reads SVGAGI. With 2 bases removed from V and 9 bases from J, the gap between germline ends came to 10 bases. Written as DNA, the CDR3 is TGTGCCAGCAGTTACAAGGGGGGGCAAGCTTTCTTT. Residues: CASSYKGGQAFF.

In its sample, this clonotype was seen a few times. The chain carries TRBV6-1 and TRBJ2-3; D is possibly TRBD1 (5 bases). The CDR3 runs to 15 residues. Germline loops: CDR1 MNHNS, CDR2 SASEGT. V shed 3 bases and J shed 0 bases, with 10 bases lying between them. The CDR3 is CASSDGQHSTDTQYF. The DNA of the CDR3 is TGTGCCAGCAGTGACGGACAACATAGCACAGATACGCAGTATTTT.

The chain joins TRBV7-2 to TRBJ2-7, with D possibly being TRBD1 (6 bases). Trimming pared 3 bases from V and 6 bases from J, leaving 18 bases between. The CDR3 has 15 residues. Germline V gene lookup returns CDR1 SGHTA and CDR2 FQGNSA. CDR3 region: CASSFRLDRNGEQYF. The CDR3 coding sequence is TGTGCCAGCAGCTTTCGTCTAGACAGGAACGGCGAGCAGTACTTC.

This clonotype was seen only a few times. The genes are TRBV27 and TRBJ1-2; D is unresolved. This CDR3 contains 13 residues. CDR1 and CDR2 (germline): MNHEY, SMNVEV (reference sequence). The V end lost 9 bases, the J end lost 8 bases, and 19 bases lay between the germline ends. CDR3 in amino acids: CARPQPRRVGYTF. DNA for the CDR3: TGTGCCAGACCCCAGCCCAGGCGGGTAGGCTACACCTTC.

This chain links TRBV6-2 or TRBV6-3 with TRBJ2-2; D is uncertain. V was trimmed by 3 bases and J by 8 bases, leaving 4 bases between them. Per the germline V gene, CDR1 is MNHEY and CDR2 is SVGEGT. There are 11 residues in the CDR3. CDR3 residues: CASSYPGELFF. DNA of the CDR3: TGTGCCAGCAGTTATCCTGGGGAGCTGTTTTTT.

This clonotype has only a few counts. The rearrangement uses TRBV20-1 and TRBJ2-5, with TRBD2 identical over 10 bases. The V gene end was trimmed by 5 bases and the J gene end by 2 bases; junction bases not matched to a gene: 2. Per the germline V gene, CDR1 is DFQATT and CDR2 is SNEGSKA (reference sequence). The CDR3 is 13 residues long. This chain's CDR3 is CSAYSGGQETQYF. The DNA for the CDR3 is TGCAGTGCTTATAGCGGGGGGCAAGAGACCCAGTACTTC.

The chain is built from TRBV5-4 and TRBJ2-5; 7 bases fit TRBD2. The CDR3 consists of 15 residues. Trimming took 5 bases from V and 2 from J; bases not matched to a gene: 9. The V gene's germline CDR1 is SGHNT and CDR2 YYREEE (reference sequence). CDR3 protein: CASRYGMGGQETQYF. CDR3 coding DNA: TGTGCCAGCAGATATGGTATGGGGGGGCAAGAGACCCAGTACTTC.

This clonotype has more than one count but fewer than ten. This rearrangement joins TRBV6-5 to TRBJ2-5, with D perhaps matching TRBD1 or TRBD2 (6 bases each). Germline V gene lookup returns CDR1 MNHEY and CDR2 SVGAGI. There are 15 residues in the CDR3. With 3 bases removed from V and 4 bases from J, the gap between germline ends came to 15 bases. For the CDR3, the DNA is TGTGCCAGCAGTTATGGCACAGGGCGGGGAGAGACCCAGTACTTC. It specifies CASSYGTGRGETQYF.

The chain links TRBV7-2 to TRBJ2-1, with TRBD2 matching 7 bases. Germline V gene lookup returns CDR1 SGHTA and CDR2 FQGNSA. With 2 bases clipped from V and 3 bases from J, the junction kept 13 bases outside the gene matches. This CDR3 contains 18 residues. This CDR3 reads CASSLLTLGRGFYNEQFF. As DNA, the CDR3 is TGTGCCAGCAGCTTATTGACCCTGGGGCGGGGGTTCTACAATGAGCAGTTCTTC.

The genes are TRBV27 and TRBJ2-5; 11 bases map to TRBD2. The V and J ends lost 4 bases and 0 bases, in that order; junction bases with no gene match: 1. Germline V gene data show CDR1 as MNHEY and CDR2 as SMNVEV (reference sequence). This CDR3 spans 15 amino acids. The DNA for the CDR3 is TGTGCCAGCAGTTCTAGCGGGGGGCACCAAGAGACCCAGTACTTC. Translated: CASSSSGGHQETQYF.

This clonotype was seen a few times. The rearrangement joins TRBV6-2 or TRBV6-3 to TRBJ2-7; 9 bases map to TRBD2. Losses at the gene ends were 6 bases for V and 6 bases for J; bases not matched to a gene: 9. Germline-derived CDR1 and CDR2 are MNHEY and SVGEGT. This CDR3 spans 14 amino acids. The CDR3, as DNA: TGTGCCAGCAGACAAGGCGGGGGGGCCGCCGAGCAGTACTTC. This sequence encodes CASRQGGGAAEQYF.

The chain has TRBV30 and TRBJ2-7; D not resolved. V gave up 3 bases and J gave up 2 bases, with 8 bases separating them. This CDR3 region has 12 residues. Germline assignment: CDR1 GTSNPN and CDR2 SVGIG (reference sequence). The CDR3 region is CAWRIGTYEQYF. The CDR3 region has the DNA TGTGCCTGGAGAATTGGGACCTACGAGCAGTACTTC.

The CDR3: CATQSGVTEAFF. The CDR3 nucleotides are TGTGCCACCCAATCAGGGGTGACTGAAGCTTTCTTT. V usage is TRBV11-3 and J usage is TRBJ1-1; TRBD1 might be the D (6 bases). V lost 10 bases to trimming and J lost 5 bases, with 14 bases between them. CDR3 length: 12 residues. CDR1 and CDR2 (germline): SGHNT, YENEEA.

V gene TRBV7-2 combines with J gene TRBJ2-5; TRBD2 aligns across 12 bases. Germline CDR1 is SGHTA and CDR2 is FQGNSA. V lost 7 bases, J lost 4 bases, and 13 bases stayed unmatched. The CDR3 has 17 amino acids. The CDR3 loop is CASTQAWASGGGETQYF. The DNA of the CDR3 is TGTGCCAGCACCCAGGCTTGGGCTAGCGGGGGGGGAGAGACCCAGTACTTC.